The 32 T cell receptor beta chains below come from one sample, sequenced in a study of OX40 agonist ivuxolimab in advanced cancers. The data were produced by immunoSEQ multiplex PCR, yet TCRdb's version contains in-frame clones alone and is incomplete. The sample contains around 54,000 clones, more than 85% of which appear only once. Source: CD4+ or CD8+ T cells sorted from blood, taken in a trial of the OX40 agonist ivuxolimab. These receptors were obtained from an adult with an advanced solid tumor such as melanoma, head and neck, liver or kidney cancer.

The chain couples TRBV19 to TRBJ2-7; 8 bases map to TRBD1. The J segment lost 4 bases and the V segment lost 0 bases, leaving 8 bases of the junction unmatched. The germline V gene encodes CDR1 LNHDA and CDR2 SQIVND (reference sequence). CDR3 length equals 16 residues. The CDR3 region is CASSIDAGQGWYEQYF. CDR3 nucleotide sequence: TGTGCCAGTAGTATAGACGCCGGACAGGGTTGGTACGAGCAGTACTTC.

This chain links TRBV5-6 with TRBJ2-1; perhaps TRBD1 as D (6 bases). The V end was cut by 5 bases, the J end by 2 bases, with 11 bases between. The CDR3 sequence is 14 residues long. Germline CDR1 reads SGHDT; CDR2 reads YYEEEE. CDR3 DNA: TGTGCCAGCAGTACCCGGGACACCTACAATGAGCAGTTCTTC. This encodes CASSTRDTYNEQFF.

The chain uses TRBV5-1 and TRBJ1-1; 11 positions match TRBD1. Germline V lookup: CDR1 SGHRS, CDR2 YFSETQ. V lost 2 bases to trimming and J lost 3 bases; unmatched junction nucleotides: 3. This CDR3 comprises 15 residues. In DNA, the CDR3 is TGCGCCAGCAGCTTTGGGGACAGGGGGTACACTGAAGCTTTCTTT. It specifies CASSFGDRGYTEAFF.

This sequence joins TRBV11-1 and TRBJ2-5; 7 nucleotides match TRBD1. This CDR3 is 15 amino acids long. Germline CDR1 SGHAT, CDR2 FQDESV (reference sequence). V shed 5 bases and J 1 base; nucleotides not matched to a gene: 7. CDR3 in amino acids: CASSETWTGQETQYF. The CDR3, as DNA: TGTGCCAGCAGCGAGACCTGGACAGGCCAAGAGACCCAGTACTTC.

This clone is medium-sized within its sample. V usage is TRBV11-2 and J usage is TRBJ2-1; D gene unclear. Looked up from germline, CDR1 is SGHAT and CDR2 is FQNNGV. The ends were cut back, 6 bases at V and 4 bases at J, with 7 bases in the middle. The CDR3 is 12 amino acids. CDR3 coding DNA: TGTGCCAGCAGTTTCGGTTACAATGAGCAGTTCTTC. Protein product: CASSFGYNEQFF.

V usage is TRBV19 and J usage is TRBJ2-2; D not certain. V was trimmed by 7 bases and J by 1 base, leaving 7 bases between them. Germline lookup yields CDR1 LNHDA and CDR2 SQIVND (reference sequence). The CDR3 extends over 13 amino acids. The CDR3 protein is CASKRQNTGELFF. In DNA form, the CDR3 reads TGTGCCAGTAAGAGGCAGAACACCGGGGAGCTGTTTTTT. The whole variable domain, remainder taken from reference TRBV19 and TRBJ2-2, is DGGITQSPKYLFRKEGQNVTLSCEQNLNHDAMYWYRQDPGQGLRLIYYSQIVNDFQKGDIAEGYSVSREKKESFPLTVTSAQKNPTAFYLCASKRQNTGELFFGEGSRLTVL.

V and J are TRBV4-2 and TRBJ1-1; D gene unclear. V shed 2 bases and J shed 2 bases, with 6 bases lying between them. Per the germline V gene, CDR1 is LGHNA and CDR2 is YNFKEQ. The length of the CDR3 is 13 residues. CDR3 residues: CASSQWGNTEAFF. CDR3 nucleotides: TGTGCCAGCAGCCAATGGGGTAACACTGAAGCTTTCTTT.

The rearrangement joins TRBV9 to TRBJ1-1; D remains unclear. Per germline, CDR1 SGDLS and CDR2 YYNGEE. V gave up 5 bases and J gave up 2 bases, with 10 bases separating them. The length of the CDR3 is 13 residues. CDR3 residues: CASRATTNTEAFF. For the CDR3, the DNA is TGTGCCAGCAGAGCGACAACCAACACTGAAGCTTTCTTT.

V is TRBV4-3 and J is TRBJ2-7; 9 bases are shared with TRBD2. The germline V gene has CDR1 LGHNA and CDR2 YSLEER. The V and J ends lost 0 bases and 3 bases, in that order; junction bases with no gene match: 9. This CDR3 contains 17 residues. This CDR3 is CASSQDRAGGYFYEQYF. In DNA, the CDR3 is TGCGCCAGCAGCCAAGACAGGGCGGGAGGGTATTTCTACGAGCAGTACTTC.

This clone is a singleton in its sample. V gene TRBV9 combines with J gene TRBJ2-6; tentative D call: TRBD1 (5 bases). V shed 0 bases and J shed 2 bases, with 6 bases lying between them. Germline V lookup: CDR1 SGDLS, CDR2 YYNGEE. This CDR3 contains 15 residues. CDR3 sequence: CASSVEGAGANVLTF. The CDR3 DNA reads TGTGCCAGCAGCGTAGAAGGGGCTGGGGCCAACGTCCTGACTTTC.

The chain carries TRBV19 and TRBJ2-2, with 8 bases lining up with TRBD2. This CDR3 is 15 amino acids long. CDR1 and CDR2 (germline): LNHDA, SQIVND (reference sequence). The junction had 5 bases not matched to a gene; V was cut back by 4 bases and J by 4 bases. The CDR3 bases are TGTGCCAGTAGTACTGGGACTAGAAGCACCGGGGAGCTGTTTTTT. Its translation is CASSTGTRSTGELFF.

The chain employs TRBV30 and TRBJ2-1; maybe TRBD2 (6 bases). Per the germline V gene, CDR1 is GTSNPN and CDR2 is SVGIG (reference sequence). The V and J ends lost 0 bases and 9 bases respectively, with 12 bases between them. This CDR3 spans 13 amino acids. In DNA form, the CDR3 reads TGTGCCTGGAGTGTACGGGGACTTGGTGAGCAGTTCTTC. Its protein product is CAWSVRGLGEQFF.

This chain connects TRBV5-4 to TRBJ1-1, with D uncertain. The length of the CDR3 is 16 residues. From germline, CDR1 is SGHNT and CDR2 YYREEE (reference sequence). V shed 0 bases and J shed 0 bases, with 12 bases lying between them. The CDR3 nucleotides read TGTGCCAGCAGCTTGGATAAGCCACCCATGAACACTGAAGCTTTCTTT. It is translated as CASSLDKPPMNTEAFF.

This chain uses TRBV9 with TRBJ2-7; no firm D call. The CDR3 is made up of 14 amino acids. Germline V CDR1 and CDR2: SGDLS, YYNGEE. V was trimmed by 1 base and J by 7 bases, leaving 15 bases between them. CDR3 sequence (DNA): TGTGCCAGCAGCGTATTCGATGGCCCAGATGAGCAGTACTTC. This translates into CASSVFDGPDEQYF.

The table lists this clone with a count of one. The V gene is TRBV7-6, the J gene TRBJ2-7; 8 bases map to TRBD2. This CDR3 has 16 amino acids. Germline values: CDR1 SGHVS, CDR2 FNYEAQ. V trimming: 5 bases; J trimming: 1 base; junction bases outside the gene matches: 10. The CDR3 DNA follows: TGTGCCAGCAGCCTCTCGACGGGGGGGCAATCCTACGAGCAGTACTTC. It codes for CASSLSTGGQSYEQYF. Looking up the rest from reference TRBV7-6 and TRBJ2-7 gives the full variable domain: GAGVSQSPRYKVTKRGQDVALRCDPISGHVSLYWYRQALGQGPEFLTYFNYEAQQDKSGLPNDRFSAERPEGSISTLTIQRTEQRDSAMYRCASSLSTGGQSYEQYFGPGTRLTVT.

The J gene is TRBJ2-2, the V gene TRBV6-1; the match to TRBD2 covers 7 bases. The CDR3 loop spans 14 amino acids. The germline V gene has CDR1 MNHNS and CDR2 SASEGT. Trimming at V came to 8 bases and at J to 3 bases, leaving 6 bases not matched to a gene. CDR3 nucleotide sequence: TGTGCCAGCCCTGGGGGAGGGGACACCGGGGAGCTGTTTTTT. As protein: CASPGGGDTGELFF.

V and J are TRBV28 and TRBJ1-1; D is undetermined. The CDR3 has 14 residues. V was shortened by 5 bases and J by 2 bases, with 12 bases between the two germline ends. In germline, CDR1 is MDHEN, CDR2 SYDVKM. CDR3 residues: CASSVHPFNTEAFF. Here the CDR3 DNA reads TGTGCCAGCAGTGTACACCCATTCAACACTGAAGCTTTCTTT.

The CDR3 reads CASSLGGDTQYF. CDR3 bases: TGCGCCAGCAGCTTAGGGGGAGATACGCAGTATTTT. The chain has TRBV5-1 and TRBJ2-3, with a possible D match to TRBD1 (6 bases). The germline V gene encodes CDR1 SGHRS and CDR2 YFSETQ. Trimming took 2 bases from V and 5 from J, leaving 6 bases between them. The CDR3 is 12 residues long.

The genes are TRBV27 and TRBJ2-5; D is ambiguous. V was shortened by 3 bases and J by 5 bases, with 16 bases between the two germline ends. This CDR3 is 15 amino acids long. Germline assignment: CDR1 MNHEY and CDR2 SMNVEV (reference sequence). The CDR3 DNA reads TGTGCCAGCAGTTTTAGAGTTGAGGAAGGGGAGACCCAGTACTTC. It yields the protein CASSFRVEEGETQYF.

The chain recombines TRBV27 with TRBJ2-1; 10 nucleotides line up with TRBD2. The J segment lost 3 bases and the V segment lost 3 bases, leaving 5 bases of the junction unmatched. Germline CDR1 and CDR2: MNHEY and SMNVEV (reference sequence). The CDR3 runs 16 residues. The CDR3 nucleotides are TGTGCCAGCAGTTTTCGAGCGGGAGGGTTCTACAATGAGCAGTTCTTC. This gives the protein CASSFRAGGFYNEQFF.

The chain links TRBV27 to TRBJ2-7, with D possibly being TRBD1 or TRBD2 (5 bases each). Germline V gene lookup returns CDR1 MNHEY and CDR2 SMNVEV (reference sequence). V was cut by 4 bases and J by 0 bases, with 10 bases left in between. The CDR3 spans 14 residues. The CDR3 DNA reads as TGTGCCAGCAGTTGGTCGGGACCCTCCTACGAGCAGTACTTC. Translation gives CASSWSGPSYEQYF.

The chain carries TRBV7-6 and TRBJ1-1; no clear D. V was cut by 5 bases and J by 4 bases, with 14 bases left in between. In germline, CDR1 is SGHVS, CDR2 FNYEAQ. The CDR3 loop spans 14 amino acids. The DNA of the CDR3 is TGTGCCAGCAGCCCACGGTCCGGAGGCACTGAAGCTTTCTTT. Protein product: CASSPRSGGTEAFF.

This CDR3 reads CASSPPGTGGKYEQYF. The CDR3 DNA is TGTGCCAGCAGCCCACCCGGGACAGGGGGCAAGTACGAGCAGTACTTC. This chain connects TRBV28 to TRBJ2-7; 12 nucleotides align to TRBD1. Losses at the gene ends were 6 bases for V and 4 bases for J; bases not matched to a gene: 10. Per the germline V gene, CDR1 is MDHEN and CDR2 is SYDVKM. This CDR3 has 16 amino acids.

This clone appeared a few times. This sequence joins TRBV6-6 and TRBJ2-7; D perhaps matches TRBD2 (5 bases). The CDR3 is made up of 12 amino acids. V shed 6 bases and J shed 5 bases, with 11 bases lying between them. Germline CDR1 MNHNY, CDR2 SVGAGI (reference sequence). Here the CDR3 DNA reads TGTGCCAGCAGCCGGAGGAGCGACGAGCAGTACTTC. It yields the protein CASSRRSDEQYF.

The chain joins TRBV19 to TRBJ2-1; TRBD2 aligns across 12 bases. CDR1 and CDR2 (germline): LNHDA, SQIVND (reference sequence). With 8 bases clipped from V and 2 bases from J, the junction kept 19 bases outside the gene matches. This CDR3 is built from 20 residues. Written as DNA, the CDR3 is TGTGCCAGTCAACCTAGCGGGAGGGCTAAATCAGAAACGCCCTACAATGAGCAGTTCTTC. Translation gives CASQPSGRAKSETPYNEQFF.

The V gene is TRBV4-1, the J gene TRBJ1-4; D not certain. Germline-derived CDR1 and CDR2 are MGHRA and YSYEKL. Trimming stripped 4 bases from V and 8 bases from J, with 17 bases between. This CDR3 contains 15 residues. CDR3 residues: CASSPLDEGAEKLFF. The CDR3 coding sequence is TGCGCCAGCAGCCCCTTGGACGAGGGCGCGGAAAAACTGTTTTTT.

CDR3 protein: CASSPTGDIYEQYF. The CDR3 DNA is TGCGCCAGCAGCCCGACAGGGGATATCTACGAGCAGTACTTC. The chain employs TRBV5-1 and TRBJ2-7; 8 bases match TRBD1. CDR3 length: 14 amino acids. Unmatched junction bases numbered 6, after V lost 4 bases and J lost 3 bases. Germline V gene lookup returns CDR1 SGHRS and CDR2 YFSETQ.

The table lists this clone with a count of one. V is TRBV27 and J is TRBJ1-2; D gene unclear. The CDR3 runs to 15 residues. V was clipped by 2 bases and J by 3 bases, with 13 bases between them. Germline CDR1 MNHEY, CDR2 SMNVEV (reference sequence). The CDR3 DNA follows: TGTGCCAGCAGTTTAAGTGACCCGATGGACTATGGCTACACCTTC. Translated, it gives CASSLSDPMDYGYTF.

The CDR3 nucleotides are TGCGCCAGCAGCCAAGAAAGGTTCCGGAACACTGAAGCTTTCTTT. This translates into CASSQERFRNTEAFF. The V call is TRBV4-3, the J call TRBJ1-1, with no clear D. V lost 0 bases, J lost 1 base, and 9 bases lay in between. This CDR3 region has 15 residues. Germline CDR1 LGHNA, CDR2 YSLEER.

This sequence joins TRBV9 and TRBJ2-3; 10 nucleotides line up with TRBD2. J lost 1 base, V lost 4 bases, and 3 bases had no gene match. The CDR3 length is 15 residues. Germline CDR1 SGDLS, CDR2 YYNGEE. CDR3 region: CASSPGTSGTDTQYF. As DNA, the CDR3 is TGTGCCAGCAGCCCCGGGACTAGCGGCACAGATACGCAGTATTTT.

In regard to this clone: The sample has other DNA sequences that encode this CDR3 too. The J gene is TRBJ2-2, the V gene TRBV9; no definite D call. This CDR3 is built from 12 residues. From germline, CDR1 is SGDLS and CDR2 YYNGEE. V dropped 2 bases and J dropped 1 base, with 0 bases sitting between them. Here the CDR3 reads CASSVNTGELFF. The DNA for the CDR3 is TGTGCCAGCAGCGTGAACACCGGGGAGCTGTTTTTT.

The chain uses TRBV29-1 and TRBJ1-1; D is undetermined. The V and J ends lost 0 bases and 3 bases respectively, with 11 bases between them. CDR3 length: 14 residues. CDR1 and CDR2 from the germline V gene are SQVTM and ANQGSEA. The chain's CDR3 is CSVEDPGRHTEAFF. As DNA, the CDR3 is TGCAGCGTTGAAGATCCGGGTAGACACACTGAAGCTTTCTTT.